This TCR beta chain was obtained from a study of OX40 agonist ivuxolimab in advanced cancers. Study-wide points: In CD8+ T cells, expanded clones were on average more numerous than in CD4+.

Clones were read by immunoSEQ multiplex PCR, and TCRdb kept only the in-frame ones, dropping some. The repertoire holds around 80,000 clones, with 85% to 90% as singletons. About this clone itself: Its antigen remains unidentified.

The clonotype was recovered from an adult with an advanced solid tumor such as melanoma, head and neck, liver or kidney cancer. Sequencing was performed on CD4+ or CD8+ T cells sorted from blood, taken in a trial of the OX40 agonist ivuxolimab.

Here the CDR3 reads CASSPPGRAGQPQHF. The CDR3, as DNA: TGTGCCAGCTCACCACCGGGGAGGGCTGGCCAGCCCCAGCATTTT. This rearrangement joins TRBV18 to TRBJ1-5; D gene uncertain. Germline CDR1 is KGHSH and CDR2 is LQKENI. V was trimmed by 0 bases and J by 7 bases, leaving 13 bases between them. This CDR3 has 15 amino acids.